These 2 T cell receptor beta chains came from one sample sequenced in a study of blood T cell repertoires in COVID-19. Only in-frame clones appear in the TCRdb table, and some are missing; sequencing was by immunoSEQ multiplex PCR. The sample lists 180,000 or so clones; 85% to 90% were seen once. Sequencing was carried out using peripheral blood. The receptors were gathered from a person aged 65-85 years with COVID-19, enrolled during active disease.

The genes are TRBV19 and TRBJ2-1, with a possible D match to TRBD1 (6 bases). Trimming took off 9 bases at V and 4 bases at J, with 19 bases between the two ends. The CDR3 is made up of 15 amino acids. Germline loops: CDR1 LNHDA, CDR2 SQIVND (reference sequence). CDR3 region: CARITGKRIYNEQFF. CDR3 in DNA: TGTGCCAGAATAACAGGGAAGCGGATTTACAATGAGCAGTTCTTC.

The chain combines TRBV19 with TRBJ1-2; 7 bases line up with TRBD1. V dropped 4 bases and J dropped 2; count of bases not matched to a gene: 4. Germline CDR1 and CDR2: LNHDA and SQIVND (reference sequence). This CDR3 is 14 amino acids long. Written as DNA, the CDR3 is TGTGCCAGTAGTAGACGACAGGGAAACTATGGCTACACCTTC. Protein product: CASSRRQGNYGYTF.